This record covers a single T cell receptor (beta chain). Its antigen is not identified. The data originate from a study of shared clonotypes between healthy human individuals. Deep-level assay runs were performed. Each cell subset's genomic DNA was divided evenly among several immunoSEQ plates. Clones were read by immunoSEQ multiplex PCR, and TCRdb kept only the in-frame ones, dropping some. The data contain around 79,000 clones, under 65% of them singletons. Trimming took 2 bases from V and 6 from J; bases not matched to a gene: 4. The germline V gene has CDR1 SGHNT and CDR2 YYREEE (reference sequence). The CDR3 contains 14 residues. Study conclusions and caveats: Compared with memory subsets, naive subsets generally had larger estimated richness.

The specimen sequenced was memory CD8+ T cells sorted from blood. As for subset: CD45RO+ cells pooled with CCR7-negative TemRA cells. The receptor was derived from a man aged 25 to 40 in good health. V is TRBV5-4 and J is TRBJ2-7; 11 bases are a match to TRBD1. The chain's CDR3 is CASSFGTGGFEQYF. The DNA of the CDR3 is TGTGCCAGCAGCTTTGGGACAGGGGGTTTCGAGCAGTACTTC.